This TCR beta chain emerged from a study of cytomegalovirus exposure and HLA in healthy donors. Findings of the study overall: V- and J-gene trimming of TCR beta was linked (in a later analysis) to a missense DCLRE1C variant.

Trimming left V 5 bases short and J 7 bases short, with 18 bases between. There are 14 residues in the CDR3. The germline V gene encodes CDR1 MNHNS and CDR2 SASEGT. This PCR relied on a set of 60 Vbeta primers and 13 Jbeta primers. Here immunoSEQ multiplex PCR was the method, and the copy in TCRdb shows in-frame clones only, minus some. The sample carries over 35,000 clones, 50% to 55% recorded once. Comments on this clone: The antigen is undetermined.

The sequenced material came from PBMCs. The gene calls are TRBV6-1 and TRBJ2-7; D perhaps matches TRBD2 (6 bases). The clonotype was recovered from a human donor in good health. CDR3 amino acids: CASSRSVRRGEQYF. The CDR3 nucleotides read TGTGCCAGCAGTCGCTCTGTCCGGCGGGGTGAGCAGTACTTC.